This T cell receptor beta chain was profiled in a study of cytomegalovirus exposure and HLA in healthy donors. Whole-study findings and limits: For most TCR beta V segments, an earlier analysis put the productive rate at about 90% or about 30% of the time. In a later analysis, at a false discovery rate of 0.05, roughly 17,000 TCR beta sequences were associated with HLA alleles.

PCR amplification relied on 60 Vbeta primers (plus 13 Jbeta primers). The method was immunoSEQ multiplex PCR; TCRdb's version includes in-frame clones alone and lacks a portion of them. Of fewer than 250,000 clones listed, 65% to 75% were seen once; the top ten hold 4.5% to 5.5%. V lost 3 bases, J lost 2 bases, and 4 bases lay in between. Germline-derived CDR1 and CDR2 are SGDLS and YYNGEE. CDR3 length equals 12 residues. As for this clone: Its antigen remains unidentified.

Sequenced: PBMCs. V gene TRBV9 combines with J gene TRBJ2-3; the D is unclear. The TCR was taken from a man aged 25 to 40 in good health and CMV-seropositive. The CDR3 loop is CASSAFTDTQYF. CDR3 coding DNA: TGTGCCAGCAGCGCCTTCACAGATACGCAGTATTTT.